Presented here are 23 T cell receptor beta chains from one specimen sequenced in a study of early T cells in non-severe SARS-CoV-2 infection. One entry per CDR3 protein, called by TCRdb with MiXCR from the 5' RACE reads. The sample records about 45,000 distinct CDR3 sequences, 9% to 15% being singletons. The sequenced material came from whole blood. These receptors came from an adult who was a healthcare worker with PCR-confirmed SARS-CoV-2 infection or an uninfected control (not recorded which).

This clonotype was counted at least ten times. The J gene is TRBJ2-2, the V gene TRBV19; 9 bases match TRBD1. Trimming took 5 bases from V and 5 from J; bases not matched to a gene: 6. This CDR3 contains 15 residues. CDR1 is LNHDA, CDR2 SQIVND, per germline (reference sequence). Here the CDR3 DNA reads TGTGCCAGTAGTTACTCCGGGACAGGGACCGGGGAGCTGTTTTTT. Amino acids: CASSYSGTGTGELFF.

In this sample, this clonotype turned up many times. The chain couples TRBV7-2 to TRBJ2-6; D uncertain. Trimming took 0 bases from V and 1 from J, leaving 7 bases between them. Germline CDR1 SGHTA, CDR2 FQGNSA. The CDR3 is 16 amino acids. The CDR3 loop reads CASSLAHSSGANVLTF. CDR3 nucleotide sequence: TGTGCCAGCAGCTTAGCGCACTCATCTGGGGCCAACGTCCTGACTTTC. The full variable domain, rest sourced from reference TRBV7-2 and TRBJ2-6, is GAGVSQSPSNKVTEKGKDVELRCDPISGHTALYWYRQSLGQGLEFLIYFQGNSAPDKSGLPSDRFSAERTGGSVSTLTIQRTQQEDSAVYLCASSLAHSSGANVLTFGAGSRLTVL.

This clonotype has just a few counts. The chain carries TRBV7-9 and TRBJ1-4; a weak D match, TRBD1 (6 bases). The length of the CDR3 is 14 residues. From germline, CDR1 is SEHNR and CDR2 FQNEAQ (reference sequence). Trimming shortened V by 0 bases and J by 8 bases, and 10 bases separated the two germline ends. CDR3 loop: CASSLADSPEKLFF. DNA for the CDR3: TGTGCCAGCAGCTTAGCGGACAGTCCAGAAAAACTGTTTTTT.

This clonotype was observed many times. The chain is built from TRBV7-9 and TRBJ2-7; maybe TRBD1 (7 bases). In germline, CDR1 is SEHNR, CDR2 FQNEAQ (reference sequence). The CDR3 length is 13 residues. V dropped 7 bases and J dropped 6 bases, with 16 bases sitting between them. CDR3 protein: CASNPGGGFEQYF. The CDR3 nucleotides read TGTGCCAGCAACCCAGGGGGAGGTTTCGAGCAGTACTTC.

The gene calls are TRBV11-2 and TRBJ1-1; D gene unclear. V lost 5 bases and J lost 5, with 15 bases in between. The CDR3 runs 14 residues. CDR1 SGHAT and CDR2 FQNNGV come from the germline V gene. CDR3 amino acids: CASSPWGVRTEAFF. The CDR3 DNA follows: TGTGCCAGCAGCCCATGGGGAGTTCGAACTGAAGCTTTCTTT.

This clonotype has only a few counts. The chain has TRBV7-2 and TRBJ1-2; D is ambiguous. Germline V gene lookup returns CDR1 SGHTA and CDR2 FQGNSA. The CDR3 spans 12 residues. V was trimmed by 3 bases and J by 4 bases, leaving 6 bases between them. The CDR3 is CASSLAGYGYTF. The CDR3 DNA reads as TGTGCCAGCAGCTTGGCCGGCTATGGCTACACCTTC.

This clonotype has only a few counts. The J gene is TRBJ2-1, the V gene TRBV7-6, with 8 positions matching TRBD2. Germline loops: CDR1 SGHVS, CDR2 FNYEAQ. The CDR3 length is 17 residues. V lost 1 base, J lost 6 bases, and 11 bases stayed unmatched. CDR3 amino acids: CASSLEPQREFFNEQFF. As DNA, the CDR3 is TGTGCCAGCAGCTTAGAGCCACAGCGGGAGTTTTTCAATGAGCAGTTCTTC.

This clonotype was observed a handful of times. CDR3 protein: CSASSGETQYF. In DNA, the CDR3 is TGCAGTGCTAGTAGCGGAGAGACCCAGTACTTC. V gene TRBV20-1 combines with J gene TRBJ2-5; possibly TRBD2 for D (6 bases). Trimming stripped 3 bases from V and 4 bases from J, with 6 bases between. This CDR3 spans 11 amino acids. Germline values: CDR1 DFQATT, CDR2 SNEGSKA (reference sequence).

The chain combines TRBV6-5 with TRBJ2-5; D unclear. There are 16 residues in the CDR3. From germline, CDR1 is MNHEY and CDR2 SVGAGI. The V and J ends lost 5 bases and 2 bases respectively, with 18 bases between them. The CDR3 is CASSRTFPRIQETQYF. The CDR3 nucleotides are TGTGCCAGCAGTCGGACGTTCCCACGAATACAAGAGACCCAGTACTTC.

This chain connects TRBV27 to TRBJ1-5; D unclear. Deletions cut 4 bases from V and 0 bases from J, with 7 bases between. The CDR3 is 14 amino acids. Germline V lookup: CDR1 MNHEY, CDR2 SMNVEV (reference sequence). Here the CDR3 reads CASSYAGSNQPQHF. The DNA of the CDR3 is TGTGCCAGCAGTTACGCTGGTAGCAATCAGCCCCAGCATTTT.

This clonotype appeared many times. The V and J genes are TRBV29-1 and TRBJ2-7; TRBD1 might be the D (6 bases). Germline V gene sequence: CDR1 SQVTM, CDR2 ANQGSEA. V was clipped by 4 bases and J by 7 bases, with 17 bases between them. The CDR3 is 13 residues long. CDR3 DNA sequence: TGCAGCGTTGTGGGACAACTGACGGGGGAGCAGTACTTC. Encoded protein: CSVVGQLTGEQYF.

This clonotype was detected many times. The chain uses TRBV27 and TRBJ2-1; D not resolved. Germline CDR1 reads MNHEY; CDR2 reads SMNVEV (reference sequence). Between the trimmed V and J ends, which lost 5 bases and 9 bases, there was a span of 11 bases. The CDR3 extends over 12 amino acids. The CDR3 region is CASSKGWGEQFF. DNA for the CDR3: TGTGCCAGCAGTAAAGGGTGGGGTGAGCAGTTCTTC.

This clonotype has ten or more counts. The J gene is TRBJ2-7, the V gene TRBV6-1; TRBD2 aligns across 10 bases. After removal of 5 bases from V and 6 bases from J, the junction contained 10 bases not matched to a gene. CDR1 and CDR2 (germline): MNHNS, SASEGT. The CDR3 is 15 amino acids. The CDR3 DNA reads as TGTGCCAGCAGTTTGGGAGCGGGAGGGCCTTCCGAGCAGTACTTC. The encoded protein is CASSLGAGGPSEQYF.

Many counts were recorded for this clonotype. The chain has TRBV19 and TRBJ2-1; TRBD2 matches 11 bases. The germline V gene encodes CDR1 LNHDA and CDR2 SQIVND (reference sequence). This CDR3 is 17 amino acids long. Trimming removed 5 bases from V and 7 bases from J; junction bases left unmatched: 13. The CDR3: CASSPRGTSGRFNEQFF. The CDR3 DNA is TGTGCCAGTAGTCCTAGGGGCACTAGCGGGAGATTTAATGAGCAGTTCTTC.

This clonotype appeared many times. The gene calls are TRBV6-5 and TRBJ1-4, with no clear D. This CDR3 comprises 11 residues. Looked up from germline, CDR1 is MNHEY and CDR2 is SVGAGI. V was clipped by 7 bases and J by 13 bases, with 13 bases between them. In nucleotides, the CDR3 is TGTGCCAGCATGGACGGTCAGAGACTGTTTTTT. This sequence encodes CASMDGQRLFF.

The chain recombines TRBV11-2 with TRBJ2-3; TRBD2 is a possible D gene (5 bases). This CDR3 has 13 amino acids. Trimming removed 5 bases from V and 7 bases from J, with 13 bases in between. Germline loops: CDR1 SGHAT, CDR2 FQNNGV. In DNA form, the CDR3 reads TGTGCCAGCAGCCTATTAGCGACTAATACGCAGTATTTT. Protein product: CASSLLATNTQYF.

In this sample, this clonotype turned up a few times. CDR3 DNA: TGTGCCAGCAGCTTAGCGCGGCAGGGAACCTACAATGAGCAGTTCTTC. Translating it yields CASSLARQGTYNEQFF. V gene TRBV7-6 combines with J gene TRBJ2-1; possibly TRBD1 for D (5 bases). V lost 0 bases and J 2 bases, leaving 11 bases between the germline ends. Germline V gene sequence: CDR1 SGHVS, CDR2 FNYEAQ. This CDR3 contains 16 residues.

This chain connects TRBV28 to TRBJ1-2; D gene uncertain. CDR1 is MDHEN, CDR2 SYDVKM, per germline. The CDR3 has 14 residues. Trimming cost V 3 bases and J 4 bases, with 12 bases left between them. CDR3 sequence reads: CASSLDVVVYGYTF. The DNA of the CDR3 is TGTGCCAGCAGTTTGGACGTGGTTGTCTATGGCTACACCTTC.

This sequence joins TRBV5-4 and TRBJ1-2; possible D gene TRBD1, 5 bases. Germline assignment: CDR1 SGHNT and CDR2 YYREEE (reference sequence). CDR3 length equals 13 residues. Deletions cut 1 base from V and 5 bases from J, with 9 bases between. The CDR3 DNA is TGTGCCAGCAGCTTGCTGGAGGGGTATGGCTACACCTTC. Translated, it gives CASSLLEGYGYTF.

Many counts were recorded for this clonotype. The V call is TRBV5-1, the J call TRBJ2-1, with 11 bases lining up with TRBD2. The CDR3 runs to 17 residues. CDR1 SGHRS and CDR2 YFSETQ come from the germline V gene. J lost 7 bases, V lost 4 bases, and 13 bases had no gene match. CDR3 in amino acids: CASSPLPSGGIDNEQFF. CDR3 DNA: TGCGCCAGCAGCCCCCTCCCTAGCGGGGGGATCGATAATGAGCAGTTCTTC.

This clonotype was counted at least ten times. The chain recombines TRBV20-1 with TRBJ2-5; D is undetermined. The CDR3 consists of 14 residues. Looked up from germline, CDR1 is DFQATT and CDR2 is SNEGSKA (reference sequence). Trimming removed 4 bases at V and 3 bases at J, with 15 bases between. Written as DNA, the CDR3 is TGCAGTGCTAATTTCGGGTCGGCCGAAGAGACCCAGTACTTC. Residues: CSANFGSAEETQYF.

The table lists this clonotype with a count of one. This may stem from a read error, because a much larger clone lies one nucleotide away. The V gene is TRBV7-8, the J gene TRBJ1-2, with 7 bases aligning to TRBD1. This CDR3 spans 13 amino acids. Per the germline V gene, CDR1 is SGHVS and CDR2 is FQNEAQ. The V and J ends lost 8 bases and 5 bases, in that order; junction bases with no gene match: 8. This CDR3 is CASRRRTGYGYTF. The CDR3 nucleotides read TGTGCCAGCCGAAGACGGACAGGATATGGCTACACCTTC.

This clonotype was detected a few times. The rearrangement links TRBV28 to TRBJ2-2; D is unresolved. Germline values: CDR1 MDHEN, CDR2 SYDVKM. The CDR3 extends over 17 amino acids. The V end lost 1 base, the J end lost 3 bases, and 15 bases lay between the germline ends. The chain's CDR3 is CASSLSQLRLDTGELFF. In DNA form, the CDR3 reads TGTGCCAGCAGTTTATCTCAGCTTCGGCTCGACACCGGGGAGCTGTTTTTT.